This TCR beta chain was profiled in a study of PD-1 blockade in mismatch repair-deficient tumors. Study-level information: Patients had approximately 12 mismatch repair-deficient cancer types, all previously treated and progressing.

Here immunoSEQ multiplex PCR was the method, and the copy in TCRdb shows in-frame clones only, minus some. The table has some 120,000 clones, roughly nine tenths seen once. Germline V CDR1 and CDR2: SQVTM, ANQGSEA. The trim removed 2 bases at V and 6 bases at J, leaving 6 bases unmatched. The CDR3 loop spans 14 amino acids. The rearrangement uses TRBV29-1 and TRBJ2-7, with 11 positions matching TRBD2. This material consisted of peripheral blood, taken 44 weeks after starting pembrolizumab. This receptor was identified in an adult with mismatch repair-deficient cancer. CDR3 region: CSVEIAGGEGEQYF. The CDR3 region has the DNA TGCAGCGTTGAAATAGCGGGAGGGGAGGGCGAGCAGTACTTC.